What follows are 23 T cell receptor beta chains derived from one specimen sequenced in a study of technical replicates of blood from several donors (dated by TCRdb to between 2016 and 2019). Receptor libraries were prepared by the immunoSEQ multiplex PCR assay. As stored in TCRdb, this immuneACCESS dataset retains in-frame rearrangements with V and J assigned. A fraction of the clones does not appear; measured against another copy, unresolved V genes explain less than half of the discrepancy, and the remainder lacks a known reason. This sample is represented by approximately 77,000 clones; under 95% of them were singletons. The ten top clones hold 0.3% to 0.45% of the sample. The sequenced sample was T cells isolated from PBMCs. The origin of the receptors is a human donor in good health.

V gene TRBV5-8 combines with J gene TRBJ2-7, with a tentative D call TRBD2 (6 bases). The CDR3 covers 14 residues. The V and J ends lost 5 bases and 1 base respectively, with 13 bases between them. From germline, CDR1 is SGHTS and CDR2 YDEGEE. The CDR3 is CASRTWGGSYEQYF. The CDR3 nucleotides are TGTGCCAGCAGAACGTGGGGAGGATCCTACGAGCAGTACTTC.

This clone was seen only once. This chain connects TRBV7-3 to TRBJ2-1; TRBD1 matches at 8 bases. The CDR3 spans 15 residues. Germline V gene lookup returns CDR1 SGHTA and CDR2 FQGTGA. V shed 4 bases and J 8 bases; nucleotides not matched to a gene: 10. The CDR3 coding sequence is TGTGCCAGCAGCTCGGACAGGGTGAGAATCCATGAGCAGTTCTTC. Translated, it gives CASSSDRVRIHEQFF.

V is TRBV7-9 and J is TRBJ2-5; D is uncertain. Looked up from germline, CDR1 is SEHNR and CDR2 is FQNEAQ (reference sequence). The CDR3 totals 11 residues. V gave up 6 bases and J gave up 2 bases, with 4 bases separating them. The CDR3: CASRYQETQYF. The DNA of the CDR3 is TGTGCCAGCAGGTATCAAGAGACCCAGTACTTC.

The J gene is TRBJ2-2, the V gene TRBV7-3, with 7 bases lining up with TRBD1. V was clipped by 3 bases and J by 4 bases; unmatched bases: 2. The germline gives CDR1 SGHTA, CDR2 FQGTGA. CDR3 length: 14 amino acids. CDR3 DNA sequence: TGTGCCAGCAGCTTGAACAGGGGCACCGGGGAGCTGTTTTTT. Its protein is CASSLNRGTGELFF.

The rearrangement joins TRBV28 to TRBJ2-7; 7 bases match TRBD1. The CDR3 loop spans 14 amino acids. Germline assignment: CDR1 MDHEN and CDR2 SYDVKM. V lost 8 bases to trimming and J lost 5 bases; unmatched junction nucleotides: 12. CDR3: CASERDRAPHEQYF. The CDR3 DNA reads TGTGCCAGCGAGAGAGACAGGGCCCCCCACGAGCAGTACTTC.

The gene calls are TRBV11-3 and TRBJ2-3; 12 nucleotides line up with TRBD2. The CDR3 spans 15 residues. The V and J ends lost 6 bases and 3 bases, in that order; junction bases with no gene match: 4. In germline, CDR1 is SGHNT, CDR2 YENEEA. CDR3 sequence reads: CASSPTSGSTDTQYF. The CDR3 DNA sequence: TGTGCCAGCAGTCCGACTAGCGGGAGTACAGATACGCAGTATTTT.

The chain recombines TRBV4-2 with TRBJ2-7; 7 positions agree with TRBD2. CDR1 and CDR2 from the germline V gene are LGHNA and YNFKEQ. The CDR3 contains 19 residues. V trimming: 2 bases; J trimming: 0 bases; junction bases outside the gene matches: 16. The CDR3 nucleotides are TGTGCCAGCAGCCAACCCCCCCTGGCTAGCGGCAAAAGCTCCTACGAGCAGTACTTC. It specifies CASSQPPLASGKSSYEQYF.

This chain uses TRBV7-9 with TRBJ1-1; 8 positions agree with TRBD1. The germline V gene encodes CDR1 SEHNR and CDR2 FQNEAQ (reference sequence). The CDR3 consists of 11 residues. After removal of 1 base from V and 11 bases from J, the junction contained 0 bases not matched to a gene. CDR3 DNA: TGTGCCAGCAGCTTAGGGACAGGGGCTTTCTTT. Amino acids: CASSLGTGAFF.

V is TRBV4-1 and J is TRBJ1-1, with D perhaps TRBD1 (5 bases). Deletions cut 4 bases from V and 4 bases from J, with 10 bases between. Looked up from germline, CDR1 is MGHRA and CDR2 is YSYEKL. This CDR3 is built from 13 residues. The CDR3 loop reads CASSPGEVTEAFF. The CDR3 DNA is TGCGCCAGCAGCCCGGGGGAGGTCACTGAAGCTTTCTTT.

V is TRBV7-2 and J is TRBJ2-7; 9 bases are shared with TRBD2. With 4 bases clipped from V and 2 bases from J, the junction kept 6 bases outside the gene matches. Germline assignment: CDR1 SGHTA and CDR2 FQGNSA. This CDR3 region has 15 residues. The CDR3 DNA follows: TGTGCCAGCAGCTCGAGAGCGGGAGGAGCCTACGAGCAGTACTTC. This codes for CASSSRAGGAYEQYF.

CDR3 loop: CASSLVSYEKLFF. CDR3 coding DNA: TGTGCCAGCAGCTTGGTTTCCTATGAAAAACTGTTTTTT. This chain connects TRBV5-6 to TRBJ1-4; D uncertain. Trimming removed 0 bases from V and 6 bases from J, with 6 bases in between. The germline CDR1 and CDR2 sequences are SGHDT and YYEEEE. The CDR3 is made up of 13 amino acids.

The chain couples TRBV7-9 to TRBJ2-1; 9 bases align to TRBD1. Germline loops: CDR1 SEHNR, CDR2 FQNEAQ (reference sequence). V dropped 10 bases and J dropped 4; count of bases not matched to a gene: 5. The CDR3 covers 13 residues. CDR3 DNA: TGTGCCATCGGGACAGGGTTTTACAATGAGCAGTTCTTC. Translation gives CAIGTGFYNEQFF.

CDR3 in amino acids: CAWTETGYEQYF. The CDR3 DNA follows: TGTGCCTGGACCGAAACAGGGTACGAGCAGTACTTC. The chain couples TRBV30 to TRBJ2-7; maybe TRBD1 (6 bases). Germline V gene data show CDR1 as GTSNPN and CDR2 as SVGIG (reference sequence). Trimming cost V 4 bases and J 4 bases, with 11 bases left between them. The CDR3 loop spans 12 amino acids.

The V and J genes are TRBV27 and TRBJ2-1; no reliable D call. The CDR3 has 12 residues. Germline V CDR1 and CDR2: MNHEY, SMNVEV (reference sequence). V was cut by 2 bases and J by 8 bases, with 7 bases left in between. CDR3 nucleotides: TGTGCCAGCAGTTTAAACGGTGATGAGCAGTTCTTC. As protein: CASSLNGDEQFF.

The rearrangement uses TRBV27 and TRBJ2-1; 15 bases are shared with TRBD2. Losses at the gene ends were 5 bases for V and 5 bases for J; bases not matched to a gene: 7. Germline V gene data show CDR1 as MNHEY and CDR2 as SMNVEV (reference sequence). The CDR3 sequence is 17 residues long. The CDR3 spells CASSPGTSGRSHNEQFF. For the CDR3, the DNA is TGTGCCAGCAGTCCCGGGACTAGCGGGAGGTCCCACAATGAGCAGTTCTTC.

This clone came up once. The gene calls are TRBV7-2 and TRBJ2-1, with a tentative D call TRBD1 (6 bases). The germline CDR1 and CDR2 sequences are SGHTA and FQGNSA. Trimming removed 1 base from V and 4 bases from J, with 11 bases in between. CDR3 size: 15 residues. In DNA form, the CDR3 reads TGTGCCAGCAGCTTAGGCAGGGGAATTTACAATGAGCAGTTCTTC. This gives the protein CASSLGRGIYNEQFF.

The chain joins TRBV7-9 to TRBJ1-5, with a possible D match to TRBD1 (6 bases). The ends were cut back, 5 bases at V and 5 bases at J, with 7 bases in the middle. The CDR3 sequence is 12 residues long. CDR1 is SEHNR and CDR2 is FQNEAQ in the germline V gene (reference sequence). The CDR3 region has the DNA TGTGCCAGCAGCCGGACAGATCAGCCCCAGCATTTT. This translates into CASSRTDQPQHF.

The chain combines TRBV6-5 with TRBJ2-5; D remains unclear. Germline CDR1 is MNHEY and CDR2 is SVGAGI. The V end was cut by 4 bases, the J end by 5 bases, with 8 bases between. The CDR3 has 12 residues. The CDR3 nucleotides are TGTGCCAGCAGTTCAGGTTTGGAGACCCAGTACTTC. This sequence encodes CASSSGLETQYF.

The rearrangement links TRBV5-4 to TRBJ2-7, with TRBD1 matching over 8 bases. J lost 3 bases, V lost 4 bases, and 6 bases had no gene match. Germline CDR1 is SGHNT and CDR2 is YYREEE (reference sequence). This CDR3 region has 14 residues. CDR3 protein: CASSRTGNYYEQYF. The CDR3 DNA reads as TGTGCCAGCAGCCGGACAGGGAACTACTACGAGCAGTACTTC.

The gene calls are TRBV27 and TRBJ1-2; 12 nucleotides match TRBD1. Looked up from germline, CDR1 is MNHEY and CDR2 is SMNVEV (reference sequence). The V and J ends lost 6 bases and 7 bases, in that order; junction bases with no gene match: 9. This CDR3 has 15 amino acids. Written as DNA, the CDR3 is TGTGCCAGCAGCCCATCCGGGACAGGGGGCGTTGGCTACACCTTC. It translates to CASSPSGTGGVGYTF.

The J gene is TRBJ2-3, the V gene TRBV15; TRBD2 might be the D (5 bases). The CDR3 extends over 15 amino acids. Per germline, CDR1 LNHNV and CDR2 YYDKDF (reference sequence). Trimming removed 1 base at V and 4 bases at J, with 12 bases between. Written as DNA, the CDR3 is TGTGCCACCAGCAGAGTGACCGGAGGCTCAGATACGCAGTATTTT. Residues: CATSRVTGGSDTQYF.

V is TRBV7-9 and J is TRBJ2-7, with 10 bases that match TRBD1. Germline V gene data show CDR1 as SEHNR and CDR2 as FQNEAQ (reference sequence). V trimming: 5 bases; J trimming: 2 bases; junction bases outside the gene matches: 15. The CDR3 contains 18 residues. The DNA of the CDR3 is TGTGCCAGCAGCGGGACCGGGACAGGGGCCTCCGCTACCTACGAGCAGTACTTC. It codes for CASSGTGTGASATYEQYF.

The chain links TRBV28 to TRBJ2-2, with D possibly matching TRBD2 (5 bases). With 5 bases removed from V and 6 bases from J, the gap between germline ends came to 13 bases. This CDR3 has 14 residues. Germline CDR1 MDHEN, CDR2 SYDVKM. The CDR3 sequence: CASSLTRGPGELFF. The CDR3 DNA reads TGTGCCAGCAGTCTTACTAGAGGTCCCGGGGAGCTGTTTTTT.